This T cell receptor beta chain was observed in a study of PD-1 blockade in mismatch repair-deficient tumors. The CDR3 covers 15 residues. J gave up 2 bases and V 4 bases, and 5 bases lay outside the gene matches. CDR1 and CDR2 (germline): SGHKS, YYEKEE (reference sequence). Method: immunoSEQ multiplex PCR; TCRdb's copy keeps in-frame clones and lacks some. This sample carries more than 40,000 clones, around four fifths of them seen once, and the ten largest clones take about 3%. The TCR-sequenced patients were three responders to pembrolizumab. The sample in question was peripheral blood, obtained 4 weeks after starting pembrolizumab. V usage is TRBV5-5 and J usage is TRBJ2-7; 11 bases match TRBD2. This TCR was recovered from an adult with mismatch repair-deficient cancer. CDR3 nucleotides: TGTGCCAGCAGCGGGGGACTAGCGGAAGCCTACGAGCAGTACTTC. Its protein product is CASSGGLAEAYEQYF.